The rows below give T cell receptor beta chains drawn from one sample of a study of T cells in localized non-small cell lung cancer. Sequencing used immunoSEQ multiplex PCR; TCRdb keeps in-frame clones, though not all of them. This table holds tens of thousands of clones, about four fifths found once. Sequenced here: peripheral blood, sampled before any cancer treatment. These receptors were obtained from a female donor aged 60 or older with stage I lung adenocarcinoma. Each CDR3 is given with its conserved first and last residue. A D gene is named only where the DNA matches it firmly. Expanded clones are given a class, and other clones once, few, many or no size at all.

>.|TRBV28|.|TRBJ1-2
CASRGNYGYTF
TGTGCCAGTCGGGGAAACTATGGCTACACCTTC
>.|TRBV5-1|.|TRBJ1-4
CASSLSGVGEKLFF
TGCGCCAGCAGCTTGTCTGGGGTCGGTGAAAAACTGTTTTTT
>.|TRBV19|TRBD2|TRBJ2-7
CATPPGLAGGSPKHEQYF
TGTGCCACCCCACCGGGACTAGCGGGAGGCTCTCCTAAACACGAGCAGTACTTC
>few|TRBV7-3|.|TRBJ2-1
CASSPQGGRNEQFF
TGTGCCAGCAGCCCACAGGGAGGAAGGAATGAGCAGTTCTTC
>.|TRBV5-1|.|TRBJ2-7
CASSFPMEGPREQYF
TGCGCCAGCAGCTTTCCAATGGAGGGGCCCCGCGAGCAGTACTTC
>.|TRBV14|TRBD2|TRBJ2-3
CASSQDPQGPSGGLRTDTQYF
TGTGCCAGCAGCCAAGACCCACAGGGGCCTAGCGGGGGGCTACGGACAGATACGCAGTATTTT
>.|TRBV13|.|TRBJ2-5
CASRAGLRNQTQYF
TGTGCCAGCAGGGCGGGACTCCGTAACCAGACCCAGTACTTC
>.|TRBV14|.|TRBJ2-5
CASSQVIVGKETQYF
TGTGCCAGCAGCCAAGTTATAGTAGGGAAAGAGACCCAGTACTTC
>few|TRBV2|TRBD2|TRBJ2-3
CASIPLAGVGGTDTQYF
TGTGCCAGCATCCCCCTAGCGGGAGTTGGAGGAACAGATACGCAGTATTTT
>.|TRBV6-6|TRBD2|TRBJ2-5
CASSYSPGTSGETQYF
TGTGCCAGCAGTTACTCCCCAGGGACTAGCGGAGAGACCCAGTACTTC
>.|TRBV5-1|TRBD1|TRBJ2-2
CASSPGQGVNTGELFF
TGCGCCAGCAGCCCCGGACAGGGGGTCAACACCGGGGAGCTGTTTTTT
>.|TRBV10-2|TRBD1|TRBJ2-7
CASSDRDRSIYEQYF
TGCGCCAGCAGTGACCGGGACAGGAGTATCTACGAGCAGTACTTC
>.|TRBV19|TRBD1|TRBJ1-1
CASSFGQGLNTEAFF
TGTGCCAGTAGTTTCGGACAGGGGCTGAACACTGAAGCTTTCTTT
>.|TRBV6-4|.|TRBJ2-5
CASSFQVAQETQYF
TGTGCCAGCAGTTTTCAGGTTGCGCAAGAGACCCAGTACTTC
>.|TRBV5-6|TRBD1|TRBJ2-6
CASSPLRQGASGANVLTF
TGTGCCAGCAGCCCCCTGAGACAGGGAGCCTCTGGGGCCAACGTCCTGACTTTC
>.|TRBV5-6|.|TRBJ1-5
CASSLAGPFAVNQPQHF
TGTGCCAGCAGCTTGGCGGGACCCTTCGCCGTCAATCAGCCCCAGCATTTT
>.|TRBV12-5|.|TRBJ1-3
CASGLVLGHPGNTIYF
TGTGCTAGTGGTTTGGTACTAGGACACCCTGGAAACACCATATATTTT
>.|TRBV11-3|.|TRBJ1-4
CASSLRSGPNEKLFF
TGTGCCAGCAGCTTACGCTCGGGGCCGAATGAAAAACTGTTTTTT
>.|TRBV5-1|TRBD1|TRBJ2-5
CASSFGTGGQETQYF
TGCGCCAGCAGCTTCGGGACAGGGGGCCAAGAGACCCAGTACTTC
>.|TRBV5-6|.|TRBJ1-2
CASSPLAGTYGYTF
TGTGCCAGCAGCCCGTTAGCTGGAACCTATGGCTACACCTTC
>few|TRBV7-2|.|TRBJ1-5
CASSQQVSNQPQHF
TGTGCCAGCAGCCAGCAGGTTTCCAATCAGCCCCAGCATTTT
>.|TRBV25-1|TRBD2|TRBJ2-1
CASSEFETSGRLEQFF
TGTGCCAGCAGTGAATTTGAGACTAGCGGAAGATTGGAGCAGTTCTTC
>.|TRBV30|.|TRBJ1-1
CAWSKAPYTEAFF
TGTGCCTGGAGTAAGGCACCGTACACTGAAGCTTTCTTT
>.|TRBV10-1|.|TRBJ2-7
CASLDGAISYEQYF
TGCGCCAGCCTTGACGGAGCAATCTCCTACGAGCAGTACTTC
>.|TRBV2|TRBD1|TRBJ2-5
CASSASDRGLETQYF
TGTGCCAGCAGCGCTTCCGACAGGGGGCTAGAGACCCAGTACTTC
>.|TRBV11-2|.|TRBJ2-4
CASSHFSDEAKNIQYF
TGTGCCAGCAGCCACTTCTCGGATGAGGCCAAAAACATTCAGTACTTC
>.|TRBV19|.|TRBJ2-3
CASSQTTVVVGTQYF
TGTGCCAGTAGCCAAACGACAGTAGTGGTGGGTACGCAGTATTTT
>.|TRBV6-5|.|TRBJ1-1
CASSYSKRGWNTEAFF
TGTGCCAGCAGTTACTCGAAGAGGGGGTGGAACACTGAAGCTTTCTTT
>.|TRBV6-1|.|TRBJ1-2
CASSDALGGYTF
TGTGCCAGCAGTGACGCCTTAGGGGGCTACACCTTC
>.|TRBV6-5|TRBD2|TRBJ2-7
CASSYPGTIEQYF
TGTGCCAGCAGTTACCCCGGGACTATCGAGCAGTACTTC
>.|TRBV27|.|TRBJ2-7
CAILGSGITYEQYF
TGTGCCATACTCGGGAGCGGCATAACCTACGAGCAGTACTTC
>once|TRBV11-3|.|TRBJ2-3
CASRSGISTSDTQYF
TGTGCCAGCCGGTCTGGGATATCGACCTCGGATACGCAGTATTTT
>once|TRBV28|.|TRBJ2-3
CASSRIRDTQYF
TGTGCCAGCAGTCGAATCAGGGATACGCAGTATTTT
>.|TRBV28|.|TRBJ2-1
CASSLAARVNEQFF
TGTGCCAGCAGTTTAGCCGCCAGGGTCAATGAGCAGTTCTTC
>.|TRBV15|.|TRBJ2-3
CATSRVGFSDTQYF
TGTGCCACCAGCAGAGTGGGCTTTTCAGATACGCAGTATTTT
>few|TRBV11-2|.|TRBJ1-5
CASSLSSGGQPQHF
TGTGCCAGCAGCTTATCTTCCGGGGGTCAGCCCCAGCATTTT
>.|TRBV2|.|TRBJ2-2
CASSPMGRLRGGELFF
TGTGCCAGCAGCCCTATGGGCCGCCTACGCGGGGGGGAGCTGTTTTTT
>.|TRBV7-9|.|TRBJ1-1
CASSLKGRNTEAFF
TGTGCCAGCAGCTTGAAGGGTCGGAACACTGAAGCTTTCTTT
>.|TRBV28|.|TRBJ2-6
CASSPPPSGANVLTF
TGTGCCAGCAGTCCCCCCCCATCTGGGGCCAACGTCCTGACTTTC
>.|TRBV6-6|.|TRBJ1-1
CASSYSTRNTEAFF
TGTGCCAGCAGTTACTCTACGCGTAACACTGAAGCTTTCTTT
>.|TRBV6-1|.|TRBJ1-3
CASSVSGPGPGNTIYF
TGTGCCAGCAGTGTGTCGGGGCCGGGGCCTGGAAACACCATATATTTT
>.|TRBV27|TRBD2|TRBJ2-7
CASSSLSGGSYEQYF
TGTGCCAGCAGTTCTCTTAGCGGGGGTTCCTACGAGCAGTACTTC
>.|TRBV11-2|TRBD2|TRBJ2-7
CASSFLVWGRGYEQYF
TGTGCCAGCAGCTTTTTAGTCTGGGGGAGGGGCTACGAGCAGTACTTC
>once|TRBV7-2|.|TRBJ2-1
CASSFLRGGEQFF
TGTGCCAGCAGCTTTCTAAGAGGGGGTGAGCAGTTCTTC
>.|TRBV5-1|.|TRBJ2-2
CASSRDGTGELFF
TGCGCCAGCTCACGGGACGGCACCGGGGAGCTGTTTTTT
>.|TRBV11-2|.|TRBJ1-1
CASSLMIGRNTEAFF
TGTGCCAGCAGCCTTATGATTGGCCGGAACACTGAAGCTTTCTTT
>.|TRBV18|TRBD2|TRBJ2-1
CASSLTGGSSYNEQFF
TGTGCCAGCTCACTTACTGGCGGGAGCTCCTACAATGAGCAGTTCTTC
>.|TRBV5-8|TRBD1|TRBJ2-5
CASSPDRVQTQYF
TGTGCCAGCAGCCCGGACAGGGTTCAGACCCAGTACTTC
>.|TRBV14|.|TRBJ1-6
CASSQDNIANSPLHF
TGTGCCAGCAGCCAAGATAACATTGCTAATTCACCCCTCCACTTT
>.|TRBV19|TRBD1|TRBJ2-3
CASSIEDRALGGTQYF
TGTGCCAGTAGTATAGAGGACAGGGCCCTCGGAGGTACGCAGTATTTT
>.|TRBV7-6|TRBD1|TRBJ2-7
CASSQRQGGSYEQYF
TGTGCCAGCAGCCAACGACAGGGGGGTTCCTACGAGCAGTACTTC
>.|TRBV27|TRBD1|TRBJ1-2
CASSPLGQGPSNYGYTF
TGTGCCAGCAGTCCCTTGGGACAGGGACCTTCTAACTATGGCTACACCTTC
>.|TRBV7-2|.|TRBJ2-7
CASSSRVGEQYF
TGTGCCAGCAGCTCCCGGGTGGGAGAGCAGTACTTC
>.|TRBV6-6|.|TRBJ2-7
CASSYSASSSYEQYF
TGTGCCAGCAGTTACTCTGCCAGCTCCTCCTACGAGCAGTACTTC
>.|TRBV10-3|TRBD1|TRBJ1-2
CAIRETGDNYGYTF
TGTGCCATCAGAGAGACAGGGGACAACTATGGCTACACCTTC
>.|TRBV7-2|.|TRBJ1-5
CASSRGREQPQHF
TGTGCCAGCAGCCGGGGCAGGGAGCAGCCCCAGCATTTT
>.|TRBV5-1|.|TRBJ2-5
CASSFAKETQYF
TGCGCCAGCAGCTTTGCGAAAGAGACCCAGTACTTC
>.|TRBV5-6|TRBD2|TRBJ2-7
CASSLGLAGTYEQYF
TGTGCCAGCAGCTTGGGGCTAGCGGGGACCTACGAGCAGTACTTC
>.|TRBV6-5|.|TRBJ1-3
CASSQRGGSGNTIYF
TGTGCCAGCAGTCAAAGGGGGGGCTCTGGAAACACCATATATTTT